This T cell receptor beta chain appears in the sequencing data of a study of T cell responses to AZD1222 COVID-19 vaccine (dated by TCRdb to the early 2020s). Broadly, across the study: TCR sequencing was performed for about 240 trial participants, of whom roughly 200 were given two doses of AZD1222 and around 25 were given two doses of MenACWY control vaccine. Enrollment into the trials was organized by age into subgroups of 18-55, 56-69 and 70-plus years, and those subgroups contained about 160, 30 and 59 TCR-sequenced participants, respectively. Points the paper makes about the study in general: Spike-specific TCR breadth and depth rose significantly after two AZD1222 doses compared with day 0 and with MenACWY recipients. Participants were mostly white British, with more females than males. The authors suggested clonal diversity may have been underestimated. Conclusions about previously exposed vaccinees were limited because only a handful of AZD1222 recipients were SARS-CoV-2 seropositive at baseline. Because no day 14 peak-response samples were available, repertoires were characterized only after the peak T cell response. The 56-69-year group was small, and its depth increase did not reach significance, likely because of low power. CD4 TCRs associated with the vaccine covered the entire spike protein, and the dominant responses were in regions 160-218 and 743-854. Reportedly, close to half of the unique spike-specific TCRs recognized epitopes lying outside the regions that are mutated in the B.1.351 and B.1.1.7 variants.

As to this clone: The clone's antigen remains unknown. No much larger clonotype is one base removed from it; base qualities were not supplied.

Taken with the paper, the label for time point translates to: about 28 days (+/-7) after the second vaccine dose. AZD1222 recipients whose second dose came at about 4 weeks and those whose second dose came at about 12 weeks were combined into one group, since spike-specific TCR depth and breadth did not differ between the two schedules. The vaccinee samples were drawn from two UK trials, COV001 and COV002, one of which was a single-blind randomized controlled phase 2/3 trial testing AZD1222 (ChAdOx1 nCoV-19) in healthy adults. For TCRbeta chain sequencing, PBMC samples were collected from trial participants at day 0 and at day 28 after the second dose. Including cysteine and phenylalanine, the CDR3 has 16 amino acids. Only the CDR3 part of the read is kept: 48 bases, read in frame from the first base. Ends trimmed: V by 5 bases, J by 6 bases; bases unmatched to a gene: 12. The germline V gene specifies SGHVS as CDR1 and FQNEAQ as CDR2.

The CDR3 regions of human TCRbeta chains were analyzed by immunosequencing. On the authors' methods: Repertoire TCRs were matched against a reference library of SARS-CoV-2-specific TCRs generated with the MIRA antigen-specificity platform. Breadth was defined as the fraction of unique TCRs that were SARS-CoV-2-associated, and depth was defined as the fraction of total T cells that were SARS-CoV-2-associated. Using the MIRA data, each spike-specific TCR was assigned both to the spike region to which the TCR was reactive and to a CD4 or CD8 class. Log10-transformed breadth and depth values were compared by one-way ANOVA with Sidak's multiple comparisons tests. This is the immuneACCESS table as TCRdb keeps it, with only in-frame sequences that have V and J called. A part of the clones is gone; compared with another copy, unresolved V genes explain less than half, and the rest is unexplained. The D gene and trimming were derived from the DNA, and the V and J assignments and clone size from that table. The sample records around 140,000 clones, 89% of which are singletons. Roughly 1.7% of the sample rests with the top ten.

The sequence links TRBV7-8 to TRBJ1-2, and 10 junction bases match TRBD1. The material sequenced was peripheral blood, taken 28 days after the second AZD1222 dose. The source is an adult who received the AZD1222 COVID-19 vaccine. The CDR3 region has the sequence CASSPNRDRGDDGYTF. The DNA sequence reads TGTGCCAGCAGCCCAAACCGGGACAGGGGAGATGATGGCTACACCTTC.